Listed here is a single T cell receptor (beta chain). Its cognate antigen is unknown. The junction departs from germline at one end; a sequencing error may be responsible. This CDR3 has 13 amino acids. Germline assignment: CDR1 LGHDT and CDR2 YNNKEL (reference sequence). The data belong to a study of lung T cells in sarcoidosis with Löfgren's syndrome. Study-wide findings and caveats: Multiple Löfgren's syndrome patients reportedly shared TRAV12-1 and TRBV2 CDR3 motifs.

Using its own MiXCR run on the reads, TCRdb lists one record per CDR3 protein. Found here are 50,000 to 65,000 distinct CDR3 sequences, roughly 20% of them singletons; the top ten hold less than 2.5%. The chain recombines TRBV3-1 with TRBJ1-1, with 10 bases identical to TRBD1. The source material was CD4+ T cells from PBMCs. This receptor was identified in a human donor with sarcoidosis (Löfgren's syndrome or another form), or a control subject (not recorded which). The CDR3 nucleotides are TGTGCCAGCAGCCAGGGACAGGGGCTTAAAGCTCTCTTT. Translation gives CASSQGQGLKALF.